This T cell receptor beta chain was documented in a study of blood T cell repertoires in COVID-19. Across the study: In each case, the material was cDNA or gDNA derived from T cells, B-cell-depleted T cells, or PBMCs.

How the authors handled the data: Estimation of nucleated cell counts was performed using reference gene primer amplification. TCRdb's table, derived via immunoSEQ multiplex PCR, lists solely in-frame clones and lacks some. The V and J calls and clone size are taken from that table; D and trimming were inferred from the DNA. The sample holds fewer than 85,000 clones, around 70% seen once. The CDR3 loop spans 13 amino acids. Germline V gene data show CDR1 as SGHRS and CDR2 as YFSETQ. The V end was cut by 1 base, the J end by 3 bases, with 7 bases between. In its sample, this clone ranks as medium-sized (0.01 to 0.1%).

The material sequenced was peripheral blood. This sequence originates from a man aged 55 to 70 with acute or convalescent COVID-19. This chain uses TRBV5-1 with TRBJ2-5, with D uncertain. Here the CDR3 DNA reads TGCGCCAGCAGCTTGACAGTTAAAGAGACCCAGTACTTC. Protein sequence: CASSLTVKETQYF.